Listed below are T cell receptor beta chains from one sample, sequenced in a study of cytomegalovirus exposure and HLA in healthy donors. Profiling relied on immunoSEQ multiplex PCR, and the TCRdb table lists in-frame clones only, not all of them. Of roughly 100,000 clones in the sample, roughly 66% were seen once. The sequencing sample was made of PBMCs. Receptors originate from a woman aged 45-65 years in good health and CMV-seronegative. Each CDR3 is given with its conserved first and last residue. D genes are given only for firm matches. Clone size is shown for a subset of rows, as once, few, many or a class of expanded clone.

>TRBD2|TRBV6-6|NA|TRBJ2-3|15
CASRGAGGGTDTQYF
TGTGCCAGCAGGGGAGCGGGAGGTGGCACAGATACGCAGTATTTT
>NA|TRBV25-1|NA|TRBJ1-1|13
CASSRTGNTEAFF
TGTGCCAGCAGCAGAACAGGGAACACTGAAGCTTTCTTT
>NA|TRBV5-1|few|TRBJ2-3|16
CASSLGYAVYTDTQYF
TGCGCCAGCAGCTTGGGTTATGCGGTCTACACAGATACGCAGTATTTT
>TRBD2|TRBV5-1|NA|TRBJ2-1|15
CASSLAGGGGDEQFF
TGCGCCAGCAGCTTGGCCGGGGGGGGCGGCGATGAGCAGTTCTTC
>TRBD1|TRBV30|NA|TRBJ2-3|15
CAWSLGQGGTDTQYF
TGTGCCTGGAGCTTAGGACAGGGCGGCACAGATACGCAGTATTTT
>NA|TRBV7-9|once|TRBJ1-2|13
CASSLSGAGGYTF
TGTGCCAGCAGCCTTTCAGGGGCAGGGGGCTACACCTTC
>TRBD2|TRBV7-9|NA|TRBJ2-3|16
CASSLGIGGRGDTQYF
TGTGCCAGCAGCTTAGGAATCGGAGGGAGGGGAGATACGCAGTATTTT
>NA|TRBV14|NA|TRBJ2-5|13
CASSPGRVLTQYF
TGTGCCAGCAGCCCGGGGAGAGTATTGACCCAGTACTTC
>NA|TRBV5-1|NA|TRBJ2-1|13
CASSLIGVNEQFF
TGCGCCAGCAGCTTAATCGGGGTCAATGAGCAGTTCTTC
>TRBD1|TRBV18|NA|TRBJ2-7|13
CASSLTGVYEQYF
TGTGCCAGCTCACTTACAGGGGTCTACGAGCAGTACTTC
>TRBD1|TRBV19|NA|TRBJ2-7|13
CASRDRASYEQYF
TGTGCCAGCCGGGACAGGGCGTCGTACGAGCAGTACTTC
>TRBD1|TRBV30|NA|TRBJ1-5|15
CAWSYPGTAHQPQHF
TGTGCCTGGAGCTACCCAGGGACAGCCCATCAGCCCCAGCATTTT
>TRBD1|TRBV18|few|TRBJ2-6|17
CASSPLGQASGANVLTF
TGTGCCAGCTCACCACTGGGACAGGCGAGCGGGGCCAACGTCCTGACTTTC
>TRBD1|TRBV6-1|few|TRBJ2-3|15
CASSEIGQGPDTQYF
TGTGCCAGCAGTGAAATCGGACAGGGGCCAGATACGCAGTATTTT
>TRBD1|TRBV6-5|NA|TRBJ1-4|15
CASSDFRGAAEKLFF
TGTGCCAGCAGTGACTTCAGGGGGGCTGCGGAAAAACTGTTTTTT
>NA|TRBV13|NA|TRBJ1-1|14
CASSSGGGDTEAFF
TGTGCCAGCAGCTCAGGCGGGGGTGACACTGAAGCTTTCTTT
>NA|TRBV7-9|NA|TRBJ2-7|13
CASTDRQSYEQYF
TGTGCCAGCACGGATAGACAGTCCTACGAGCAGTACTTC
>NA|TRBV18|NA|TRBJ2-5|13
CASSPRQEETQYF
TGTGCCAGCTCGCCGCGACAGGAAGAGACCCAGTACTTC
>NA|TRBV5-1|few|TRBJ1-6|14
CASSLAGKESPLHF
TGCGCCAGCAGCTTGGCAGGGAAGGAGTCACCCCTCCACTTT